Listed below are T cell receptor beta chains from one sample, sequenced in a study of shared clonotypes between healthy human individuals. Only in-frame clones appear in the TCRdb table, and some are missing; sequencing was by immunoSEQ multiplex PCR. The table records approximately 470,000 clones, around 73% of them present only once. Sequenced input: PBMCs. Source of these receptors: a woman in her thirties or forties in good health. Some clones in this sample may be carry-over from other donors' samples. The CDR3 runs from the conserved cysteine through the conserved F or W. D genes are given only for firm matches. Clone size is not always given. Where it is, it says once, few, many or a class for expanded clones.

TRBJ2-1 | TRBV5-1 | TRBD1 | NA | TGCGCCAGCAGCATACAGGGGGCCTTGGATGAGCAGTTCTTC | CASSIQGALDEQFF
TRBJ1-5 | TRBV7-2 | NA | NA | TGTGCCAGCAGCTTAGCGCGGGATCAGCCCCAGCATTTT | CASSLARDQPQHF
TRBJ2-1 | TRBV4-3 | TRBD2 | NA | TGCGCCAGCAGCCAAGCACTAGCGGGAGCGGATTACAATGAGCAGTTCTTC | CASSQALAGADYNEQFF
TRBJ2-3 | TRBV30 | TRBD2 | NA | TGTGCCTGGACCTGGGGGACTAGCGGGATCACAGATACGCAGTATTTT | CAWTWGTSGITDTQYF
TRBJ2-6 | TRBV7-9 | TRBD2 | NA | TGTGCCAGCAGCCTATTAGCGGGCTTCACTGGGGCCAACGTCCTGACTTTC | CASSLLAGFTGANVLTF
TRBJ1-1 | TRBV28 | NA | few | TGTGCCAGCAGTTTTCGATCCGAAGCTTTCTTT | CASSFRSEAFF
TRBJ2-3 | TRBV5-1 | TRBD2 | NA | TGCGCCAGCAGCACAAGACTAGCCGCAAACACAGATACGCAGTATTTT | CASSTRLAANTDTQYF
TRBJ1-2 | TRBV7-9 | TRBD1 | NA | TGTGCCAGCAGCAAATACCGGGACAGCTTTTTTGGCTACACCTTC | CASSKYRDSFFGYTF
TRBJ2-4 | TRBV14 | NA | few | TGTGCCAGCAGCCCGCGTCGAACAGGGTTGACCAAAAACATTCAGTACTTC | CASSPRRTGLTKNIQYF
TRBJ2-3 | TRBV27 | NA | NA | TGTGCCAGCAGTTTATATGGCTCTCTTAGCACAGATACGCAGTATTTT | CASSLYGSLSTDTQYF
TRBJ1-1 | TRBV2 | TRBD1 | NA | TGTGCCAGCAGAGTGGACAGGGGCACTGAAGCTTTCTTT | CASRVDRGTEAFF
TRBJ2-3 | TRBV5-1 | NA | NA | TGCGCCAGCAGCTTGGAAGGGTCCCCTAGCACAGATACGCAGTATTTT | CASSLEGSPSTDTQYF
TRBJ2-7 | TRBV7-2 | NA | NA | TGTGCCAGCAGCTTGGCCGCACAGGCCAACTACGAGCAGTACTTC | CASSLAAQANYEQYF
TRBJ1-3 | TRBV27 | NA | NA | TGTGCCAGCAGCCCCCCAGGGGAAGGTGAATTCTCTGGAAACACCATATATTTT | CASSPPGEGEFSGNTIYF
TRBJ1-6 | TRBV28 | NA | few | TGTGCCAGCAGTTTATACCAGGGGACTCTCCGACATTCACCCCTCCACTTT | CASSLYQGTLRHSPLHF
TRBJ1-1 | TRBV18 | NA | NA | TGTGCCAGCTCACCACCGTCCTTTACGCAAACCCCCATTGGTGAAGCTTTCTTT | CASSPPSFTQTPIGEAFF
TRBJ2-5 | TRBV4-2 | NA | once | TGTGCCAGCAGCCAAGACCTCTTGGGAGAGACCCAGTACTTC | CASSQDLLGETQYF
TRBJ1-3 | TRBV9 | NA | NA | TGTGCCAGCAGCGTAGTCCCAGGCCCCTCTGGAAACACCATATATTTT | CASSVVPGPSGNTIYF
TRBJ2-7 | TRBV7-9 | TRBD2 | NA | TGTGCCAGCAGTCGGACTAGCGGGAGTTTAGGGGAGCAGTACTTC | CASSRTSGSLGEQYF
TRBJ1-5 | TRBV18 | NA | NA | TGTGCCAGCTCACGGACCAGCGGTTGGGAGCCCCAGCATTTT | CASSRTSGWEPQHF
TRBJ2-7 | TRBV10-3 | TRBD1 | once | TGTGCCATCAGACGGGGACAGGGGTTCTACGAGCAGTACTTC | CAIRRGQGFYEQYF
TRBJ1-5 | TRBV11-2 | NA | NA | TGTGCCAGCAGCTTAGTCGGAAGGGAGGACGGGCTCAATCAGCCCCAGCATTTT | CASSLVGREDGLNQPQHF